This entry concerns a single TCR beta chain. The CDR3 is 12 residues long. Trimming removed 4 bases at V and 4 bases at J, with 8 bases between. Germline V lookup: CDR1 SGHVS, CDR2 FQNEAQ. Libraries were prepared by immunoSEQ multiplex PCR; TCRdb keeps only in-frame clonotypes and omits some of them. The sample has about 92,000 clones, about 82% seen once. The time point here: baseline, week 1 (first vaccination visit). Documented treatment: pre-vaccination baseline after standard-of-care therapy. The data originate from a study of a mutant IDH1 vaccine in newly diagnosed glioma. The genes are TRBV7-8 and TRBJ2-7; D is undetermined. The TCR originated in a man aged 35-49 years with glioma. The sequences come from PBMCs, collected from a glioma patient treated with radiotherapy, temozolomide or both. CDR3 amino acids: CASSSIGYEQYF. CDR3 bases: TGTGCCAGCAGCTCGATCGGATACGAGCAGTACTTC. The full variable domain, its missing parts supplied by reference TRBV7-8 and TRBJ2-7, is GAGVSQSPRYKVAKRGQDVALRCDPISGHVSLFWYQQALGQGPEFLTYFQNEAQLDKSGLPSDRFFAERPEGSVSTLKIQRTQQEDSAVYLCASSSIGYEQYFGPGTRLTVT.